Following are 21 T cell receptor beta chains from one sample sequenced in a study of OX40 agonist ivuxolimab in advanced cancers. Sequenced by immunoSEQ multiplex PCR; TCRdb stores in-frame clones only, minus some. The sample carries roughly 68,000 clones, 75% to 95% recorded once. The sample consisted of CD4+ or CD8+ T cells sorted from blood, taken in a trial of the OX40 agonist ivuxolimab. The receptors originated from an adult with an advanced solid tumor such as melanoma, head and neck, liver or kidney cancer.

V and J are TRBV9 and TRBJ2-7, with TRBD2 matching over 12 bases. Trimming cost V 2 bases and J 2 bases; bases outside gene matches: 2. The CDR3 consists of 15 residues. Germline V lookup: CDR1 SGDLS, CDR2 YYNGEE. The CDR3 coding sequence is TGTGCCAGCAGCGTTGGACTAGCGGGGACCTACGAGCAGTACTTC. It is translated as CASSVGLAGTYEQYF.

J is TRBJ1-1 and V is TRBV30; D is ambiguous. CDR1 and CDR2 (germline): GTSNPN, SVGIG (reference sequence). V was clipped by 2 bases and J by 1 base, with 8 bases between them. This CDR3 region has 13 residues. CDR3 sequence reads: CAWSIRENTEAFF. The DNA for the CDR3 is TGTGCCTGGAGTATAAGGGAGAACACTGAAGCTTTCTTT.

This clone was found once. This chain links TRBV27 with TRBJ2-7, with 11 positions matching TRBD2. The CDR3 is 18 residues long. V trimming: 4 bases; J trimming: 2 bases; junction bases outside the gene matches: 13. CDR1 and CDR2 from the germline V gene are MNHEY and SMNVEV (reference sequence). CDR3 amino acids: CASSSIGRGLAGTYEQYF. CDR3 DNA: TGTGCCAGCAGTTCCATTGGACGAGGACTAGCGGGTACCTACGAGCAGTACTTC.

The rearrangement links TRBV30 to TRBJ1-1; no definite D call. This CDR3 region has 10 residues. V lost 2 bases and J lost 10, with 8 bases in between. The germline CDR1 and CDR2 sequences are GTSNPN and SVGIG (reference sequence). For the CDR3, the DNA is TGTGCCTGGAGTATACGCGGAGCTTTCTTT. Amino acids: CAWSIRGAFF.

This clone showed up just a few times. The CDR3 coding sequence is TGTGCCAGCAGCACCTTCGAGGGGCAGCCCCAGCATTTT. It encodes CASSTFEGQPQHF. The chain joins TRBV11-2 to TRBJ1-5; possible D gene TRBD1, 5 bases. The germline V and J ends were trimmed by 5 bases and 7 bases, with 12 bases remaining between them. Germline CDR1 is SGHAT and CDR2 is FQNNGV. CDR3 length: 13 residues.

The chain links TRBV18 to TRBJ1-4; 8 positions agree with TRBD1. Germline values: CDR1 KGHSH, CDR2 LQKENI. V lost 3 bases to trimming and J lost 8 bases; unmatched junction nucleotides: 8. The CDR3 length is 15 residues. In DNA, the CDR3 is TGTGCCAGCTCACCCGACAGGGGCGCCTTGGAAAAACTGTTTTTT. Its protein product is CASSPDRGALEKLFF.

This sequence joins TRBV19 and TRBJ2-5; a possible D gene is TRBD1 (6 bases). CDR1 is LNHDA, CDR2 SQIVND, per germline (reference sequence). Between the trimmed V and J ends, which lost 3 bases and 2 bases, there was a span of 16 bases. The CDR3 extends over 16 amino acids. The CDR3 sequence is CASSIPAGVGQETQYF. The CDR3 DNA sequence: TGTGCCAGTAGTATCCCGGCAGGGGTAGGTCAAGAGACCCAGTACTTC. Full variable domain (rest looked up from reference TRBV19 and TRBJ2-5): DGGITQSPKYLFRKEGQNVTLSCEQNLNHDAMYWYRQDPGQGLRLIYYSQIVNDFQKGDIAEGYSVSREKKESFPLTVTSAQKNPTAFYLCASSIPAGVGQETQYFGPGTRLLVL.

The gene calls are TRBV11-2 and TRBJ2-2; 10 nucleotides align to TRBD1. The CDR3 extends over 15 amino acids. V lost 5 bases to trimming and J lost 5 bases; unmatched junction nucleotides: 5. From germline, CDR1 is SGHAT and CDR2 FQNNGV. The CDR3: CASSQTGGATGELFF. Here the CDR3 DNA reads TGTGCCAGCAGCCAGACAGGGGGCGCAACCGGGGAGCTGTTTTTT.

V usage is TRBV23-1 and J usage is TRBJ1-2, with D unresolved. TRBV23-1 is marked as an open reading frame, function uncertain. The CDR3 runs 15 residues. Deletions cut 3 bases from V and 1 base from J, with 12 bases between. As DNA, the CDR3 is TGCGCCAGCAGTCATTTCGTGGAGTGTAACTATGGCTACACCTTC. It codes for CASSHFVECNYGYTF.

This chain joins TRBV5-1 and TRBJ2-7; TRBD1 matches at 11 bases. Germline V gene lookup returns CDR1 SGHRS and CDR2 YFSETQ. V dropped 2 bases and J dropped 3; count of bases not matched to a gene: 4. The CDR3 length is 15 residues. The CDR3 nucleotides read TGCGCCAGCAGCTTTACCGGGACAGGGGGCTACGAGCAGTACTTC. It encodes CASSFTGTGGYEQYF.

The chain carries TRBV5-4 and TRBJ2-1, with a tentative D call TRBD2 (5 bases). Trimming pared 1 base from V and 4 bases from J, leaving 15 bases between. The CDR3 consists of 16 residues. The germline gives CDR1 SGHNT, CDR2 YYREEE (reference sequence). The DNA for the CDR3 is TGTGCCAGCAGCTTGTGGGTCTTACGGGGTTACAATGAGCAGTTCTTC. Amino acids: CASSLWVLRGYNEQFF.

The rearrangement uses TRBV30 and TRBJ2-5; D ambiguous. CDR3 size: 13 residues. The germline CDR1 and CDR2 sequences are GTSNPN and SVGIG (reference sequence). Trimming pared 2 bases from V and 4 bases from J, leaving 11 bases between. CDR3 DNA sequence: TGTGCCTGGAGTATTGGTATTGGAGAGACCCAGTACTTC. It is translated as CAWSIGIGETQYF.

The CDR3 region is CAFSRSPEGSYGYTF. The CDR3 DNA sequence: TGTGCCTTTTCAAGATCACCGGAAGGGTCCTATGGCTACACCTTC. The rearrangement uses TRBV30 and TRBJ1-2; D call uncertain. The CDR3 runs to 15 residues. V was trimmed by 7 bases and J by 4 bases, leaving 22 bases between them. CDR1 and CDR2 from the germline V gene are GTSNPN and SVGIG (reference sequence).

The chain combines TRBV4-1 with TRBJ2-7, with 8 bases fitting TRBD2. The germline V gene encodes CDR1 MGHRA and CDR2 YSYEKL. This CDR3 is built from 16 residues. V was clipped by 4 bases and J by 2 bases; unmatched bases: 10. The DNA of the CDR3 is TGCGCCAGCAGCCCTGGAGGCGGGAGGACCACCTACGAGCAGTACTTC. Amino acid sequence: CASSPGGGRTTYEQYF.

The chain recombines TRBV7-2 with TRBJ2-5; D tentatively fits TRBD1 or TRBD2 (6 bases each). Between the trimmed V and J ends, which lost 5 bases and 5 bases, there was a span of 18 bases. Looked up from germline, CDR1 is SGHTA and CDR2 is FQGNSA. The CDR3 runs to 15 residues. The CDR3 DNA sequence: TGTGCCAGCAGCCTTTCTGGGGGGCGAGTGGAGACCCAGTACTTC. It encodes CASSLSGGRVETQYF.

The V gene is TRBV5-1, the J gene TRBJ1-2, with 12 bases identical to TRBD1. J gave up 8 bases and V 0 bases, and 5 bases lay outside the gene matches. This CDR3 spans 15 amino acids. Germline V gene sequence: CDR1 SGHRS, CDR2 YFSETQ. CDR3 in amino acids: CASSLEGQGALGYTF. In DNA, the CDR3 is TGCGCCAGCAGCTTGGAGGGACAGGGGGCTTTGGGCTACACCTTC.

In its sample, this clone was seen once. The J gene is TRBJ2-3, the V gene TRBV9, with a possible D match to TRBD1 (6 bases). The CDR3 contains 14 residues. Germline V gene lookup returns CDR1 SGDLS and CDR2 YYNGEE. V was clipped by 0 bases and J by 4 bases, with 9 bases between them. The CDR3 sequence: CASSVDQGSDTQYF. The CDR3, as DNA: TGTGCCAGCAGCGTAGATCAGGGGTCAGATACGCAGTATTTT.

This clone was detected once. This sequence joins TRBV7-2 and TRBJ1-2; TRBD1 might be the D (6 bases). V shed 5 bases and J shed 5 bases, with 15 bases lying between them. Germline assignment: CDR1 SGHTA and CDR2 FQGNSA. CDR3 length: 14 amino acids. The CDR3 bases are TGTGCCAGCAGCCCGTCGGCACAGGGATATGGCTACACCTTC. It is translated as CASSPSAQGYGYTF.

The V gene is TRBV6-5, the J gene TRBJ1-3; 7 bases line up with TRBD1. CDR1 and CDR2 from the germline V gene are MNHEY and SVGAGI. V dropped 6 bases and J dropped 2; count of bases not matched to a gene: 7. This CDR3 contains 15 residues. CDR3 coding DNA: TGTGCCAGCAGATTTGACAGGGACGCTGGAAACACCATATATTTT. It yields the protein CASRFDRDAGNTIYF.

The chain has TRBV6-1 and TRBJ2-7; the D gene could be TRBD1 or TRBD2 (5 bases each). The length of the CDR3 is 14 residues. Germline CDR1 and CDR2: MNHNS and SASEGT. V shed 0 bases and J shed 4 bases, with 10 bases lying between them. CDR3 in DNA: TGTGCCAGCAGTGAAGCGGGGGTATTATACGAGCAGTACTTC. Its translation: CASSEAGVLYEQYF.

The chain carries TRBV7-9 and TRBJ2-7; D uncertain. CDR3 length: 17 amino acids. Germline CDR1 reads SEHNR; CDR2 reads FQNEAQ (reference sequence). Trimming took 1 base from V and 6 from J, leaving 22 bases between them. The CDR3 sequence is CASSLEAATGLSGEQYF. CDR3 bases: TGTGCCAGCAGCTTAGAAGCAGCAACCGGTTTGTCGGGCGAGCAGTACTTC. Based on the CDR3 plus reference TRBV7-9 and TRBJ2-7, the full variable domain is DTGVSQNPRHKITKRGQNVTFRCDPISEHNRLYWYRQTLGQGPEFLTYFQNEAQLEKSRLLSDRFSAERPKGSFSTLEIQRTEQGDSAMYLCASSLEAATGLSGEQYFGPGTRLTVT.